The TCR beta chain under discussion was sequenced for a study of T cells in narcolepsy. Study overall: Patients with NT1 or NT2 and healthy control donors were enrolled. The study, taken as a whole, reports: Autoreactive HCRT-specific and TRIB2-specific clonotypes were marked in same-patient CSF-versus-blood CD4+ comparisons. No autoreactive T cell clone sequences appeared in some memory CD4+ repertoires. Autoreactive clonotypes reportedly recurred in blood of same and different patients, not controls.

Concerning this clone: What it recognizes is unknown.

The protocol was immunoSEQ multiplex PCR, while the TCRdb copy is restricted to in-frame clones and leaves out a portion. In the table there are about 26,000 clones, over 65% of which are singletons. V dropped 2 bases and J dropped 5; count of bases not matched to a gene: 9. The CDR3 sequence is 17 residues long. Looked up from germline, CDR1 is SGHRS and CDR2 is YFSETQ. This TCR derives from a human donor in good health. This chain links TRBV5-1 with TRBJ1-4, with 10 positions matching TRBD1. Sequencing input: memory (CD45RA-) CD4+ T cells from blood. The chain's CDR3 is CASSFLTPGQGNEKLFF. The CDR3 DNA reads TGCGCCAGCAGCTTTCTCACACCGGGACAGGGGAATGAAAAACTGTTTTTT.